Listed here are 28 T cell receptor beta chains from one sample, sequenced in a study. TCRdb analysed the RT-PCR reads with MiXCR anew, one entry per CDR3 protein. The data hold 650,000 to 800,000 distinct CDR3 sequences, with approximately 15% observed a single time. Sequenced material: memory CD4+ T cells from blood. Source of these receptors: a female donor in good health, serving as a healthy control.

A few counts support this clonotype. The chain has TRBV3-1 and TRBJ2-1; a possible D gene is TRBD1 (5 bases). V was cut by 1 base and J by 15 bases, with 10 bases left in between. The germline V gene has CDR1 LGHDT and CDR2 YNNKEL (reference sequence). The CDR3 spans 11 residues. As DNA, the CDR3 is TGTGCCAGCAGCCAAGGGACATCAGGGTTCTTC. It specifies CASSQGTSGFF.

This clonotype was detected a few times. This chain links TRBV4-3 with TRBJ2-3, with no clear D. Trimming removed 3 bases from V and 2 bases from J, with 21 bases in between. The CDR3 extends over 18 amino acids. In germline, CDR1 is LGHNA, CDR2 YSLEER. CDR3 sequence (DNA): TGCGCCAGCAGCCACAGGATACTTGGTAGTTCCGTCACAGATACGCAGTATTTT. Protein: CASSHRILGSSVTDTQYF.

This clonotype was seen repeatedly, ten times or more. The chain links TRBV10-3 to TRBJ2-3; the match to TRBD2 covers 8 bases. Germline V lookup: CDR1 ENHRY, CDR2 SYGVKD. The J segment lost 4 bases and the V segment lost 5 bases, leaving 8 bases of the junction unmatched. CDR3 length: 15 amino acids. The DNA for the CDR3 is TGTGCCATCAGTCCCGGCGGGAGGCCCGCAGATACGCAGTATTTT. Amino acid sequence: CAISPGGRPADTQYF.

The chain carries TRBV20-1 and TRBJ2-5; D remains ambiguous. The V gene's germline CDR1 is DFQATT and CDR2 SNEGSKA (reference sequence). Trimming took off 7 bases at V and 3 bases at J, with 6 bases between the two ends. This CDR3 has 10 residues. The CDR3 DNA follows: TGCAGTGGCCGTGAAGAGACCCAGTACTTC. Encoded protein: CSGREETQYF.

The chain is built from TRBV6-5 and TRBJ1-6; 10 nucleotides align to TRBD1. CDR3 length: 15 amino acids. Trimming removed 6 bases from V and 9 bases from J; junction bases left unmatched: 8. Germline CDR1 MNHEY, CDR2 SVGAGI. CDR3 loop: CASRPPGQGFSPLHF. As DNA, the CDR3 is TGTGCCAGCAGACCGCCGGGACAGGGGTTTTCACCCCTCCACTTT.

The table lists this clonotype with a few counts. The rearrangement joins TRBV20-1 to TRBJ1-1, with no clear D. Trimming pared 3 bases from V and 1 base from J, leaving 15 bases between. CDR1 is DFQATT, CDR2 SNEGSKA, per germline (reference sequence). The CDR3 loop spans 15 amino acids. CDR3 nucleotides: TGCAGTGCTAGCCCGGGCCCTCCCCGGAACACTGAAGCTTTCTTT. This codes for CSASPGPPRNTEAFF.

This clonotype has only a few counts. This sequence joins TRBV20-1 and TRBJ1-2, with D maybe TRBD1 (6 bases). Germline V gene sequence: CDR1 DFQATT, CDR2 SNEGSKA (reference sequence). Trimming removed 4 bases at V and 5 bases at J, with 17 bases between. CDR3 length: 14 amino acids. Written as DNA, the CDR3 is TGCAGTGCTAACCGACAGGAAGGGGGGTATGGCTACACCTTC. It translates to CSANRQEGGYGYTF.

This clonotype has just a few counts. The chain couples TRBV5-1 to TRBJ1-2; tentative D call: TRBD1 (5 bases). Looked up from germline, CDR1 is SGHRS and CDR2 is YFSETQ. Trimming removed 5 bases from V and 7 bases from J, with 12 bases in between. This CDR3 comprises 12 residues. This chain's CDR3 is CASRPAGIGYTF. The CDR3 DNA reads as TGCGCCAGCAGGCCAGCAGGGATTGGCTACACCTTC.

J is TRBJ1-5 and V is TRBV28; possibly TRBD1 for D (5 bases). The germline V gene has CDR1 MDHEN and CDR2 SYDVKM. This CDR3 has 15 amino acids. The germline V and J ends were trimmed by 5 bases and 5 bases, with 16 bases remaining between them. In nucleotides, the CDR3 is TGTGCCAGCAGTCCCCGAGGCAGGGCGGATCAGCCCCAGCATTTT. It yields the protein CASSPRGRADQPQHF.

The CDR3 nucleotides read TGTGCCAGCTCACTGGGCTCCCACTACGAGCAGTACTTC. It is translated as CASSLGSHYEQYF. The chain has TRBV18 and TRBJ2-7, with D uncertain. The ends were cut back, 4 bases at V and 3 bases at J, with 10 bases in the middle. The germline CDR1 and CDR2 sequences are KGHSH and LQKENI. The CDR3 has 13 amino acids.

J is TRBJ2-1 and V is TRBV20-1; 10 bases map to TRBD2. J lost 2 bases, V lost 0 bases, and 13 bases had no gene match. CDR1 is DFQATT and CDR2 is SNEGSKA in the germline V gene (reference sequence). The CDR3 covers 19 residues. Here the CDR3 DNA reads TGCAGTGCTAGAGATAGGGGCCTAGCGGGAGTTTTAGCCTACAATGAGCAGTTCTTC. It yields the protein CSARDRGLAGVLAYNEQFF.

This clonotype was seen repeatedly, ten times or more. The chain links TRBV18 to TRBJ2-7, with 8 bases matching TRBD1. The CDR3 contains 14 residues. The V and J ends lost 3 bases and 2 bases, in that order; junction bases with no gene match: 3. Germline lookup yields CDR1 KGHSH and CDR2 LQKENI. CDR3 DNA: TGTGCCAGCTCACCCGACAGGGGCCCCTACGAGCAGTACTTC. It is translated as CASSPDRGPYEQYF.

In its sample, this clonotype was seen once. The rearrangement joins TRBV5-6 to TRBJ2-1; D gene unclear. The germline gives CDR1 SGHDT, CDR2 YYEEEE. The CDR3 has 16 amino acids. V lost 0 bases and J lost 2, with 12 bases in between. CDR3 amino acids: CASSLGGPAAYNEQFF. DNA of the CDR3: TGTGCCAGCAGCTTGGGGGGTCCCGCCGCCTACAATGAGCAGTTCTTC.

The CDR3 nucleotides read TGTGCCAGCAGGCGGACGGCCTATGGCTACACCTTC. Its translation: CASRRTAYGYTF. The genes are TRBV12-3 or TRBV12-4 and TRBJ1-2; D unclear. Trimming cost V 6 bases and J 4 bases, with 9 bases left between them. There are 12 residues in the CDR3.

The table lists this clonotype with a few counts. This sequence joins TRBV28 and TRBJ2-7, with TRBD1 matching 8 bases. CDR1 MDHEN and CDR2 SYDVKM come from the germline V gene. Trimming cost V 6 bases and J 6 bases; bases outside gene matches: 10. The CDR3 consists of 14 residues. The CDR3 DNA follows: TGTGCCAGCAGCCTGACAGGGGAAGTACGCGAGCAGTACTTC. Translation: CASSLTGEVREQYF.

This clonotype appeared a few times. V usage is TRBV12-3 or TRBV12-4 and J usage is TRBJ2-6; D tentatively reads TRBD1 or TRBD2 (5 bases each). Between the trimmed V and J ends, which lost 6 bases and 7 bases, there was a span of 19 bases. This CDR3 comprises 16 residues. The CDR3 coding sequence is TGTGCCAGCAGCCCCGGGGCAGGGCTTGGTGCCAACGTCCTGACTTTC. Protein sequence: CASSPGAGLGANVLTF.

This clonotype was counted between two and nine times. The gene calls are TRBV6-5 and TRBJ2-2; maybe TRBD2 (5 bases). The germline gives CDR1 MNHEY, CDR2 SVGAGI. The CDR3 length is 15 residues. V was shortened by 2 bases and J by 4 bases, with 11 bases between the two germline ends. CDR3 loop: CASSYATILTGELFF. The CDR3 DNA sequence: TGTGCCAGCAGTTACGCGACTATTCTCACCGGGGAGCTGTTTTTT.

This clonotype was seen repeatedly, ten times or more. The chain combines TRBV12-3 or TRBV12-4 with TRBJ2-3; D is ambiguous. The CDR3 is 13 residues long. V was pared by 1 base and J by 9 bases, with 11 bases between. CDR3 sequence reads: CASSLVRSRTQYF. The CDR3 DNA reads TGTGCCAGCAGTTTAGTCAGGTCACGGACGCAGTATTTT.

The J gene is TRBJ2-5, the V gene TRBV2; D call uncertain. Trimming removed 7 bases at V and 5 bases at J, with 8 bases between. The CDR3 is 11 amino acids. Germline CDR1 SNHLY, CDR2 FYNNEI. As DNA, the CDR3 is TGTGCCAGCACGAAGGAGGAGACCCAGTACTTC. It is translated as CASTKEETQYF.

Ten or more counts support this clonotype. V is TRBV7-3 and J is TRBJ2-7; the match to TRBD2 covers 9 bases. The germline gives CDR1 SGHTA, CDR2 FQGTGA. This CDR3 is 14 amino acids long. The ends lost 1 base at V and 7 bases at J; junction bases unmatched: 5. The CDR3 DNA reads as TGTGCCAGCAGCTTAAATAGCGGGAGTCGGGAGCAGTACTTC. Translated, it gives CASSLNSGSREQYF.

This clonotype was found a few times. The chain's CDR3 is CASSLMGGGEQYF. DNA for the CDR3: TGTGCCAGCAGTTTGATGGGGGGAGGCGAGCAGTACTTC. The chain has TRBV12-3 or TRBV12-4 and TRBJ2-7; D is possibly TRBD2 (6 bases). The V gene lost 3 bases and the J gene lost 6 bases, with 12 bases spanning the gap. The CDR3 sequence is 13 residues long.

J is TRBJ1-1 and V is TRBV20-1; TRBD1 is a possible D gene (6 bases). The CDR3 has 15 amino acids. V shed 5 bases and J shed 1 base, with 17 bases lying between them. Germline V CDR1 and CDR2: DFQATT, SNEGSKA (reference sequence). The CDR3 loop reads CSALHGEGGNTEAFF. The CDR3 coding sequence is TGCAGTGCTCTCCACGGGGAGGGGGGGAACACTGAAGCTTTCTTT.

This chain links TRBV5-1 with TRBJ2-1; 11 positions agree with TRBD2. The germline CDR1 and CDR2 sequences are SGHRS and YFSETQ. J gave up 8 bases and V 4 bases, and 14 bases lay outside the gene matches. The CDR3 totals 17 residues. CDR3 protein: CASSLSSGGSLAHEQFF. The CDR3 nucleotides read TGCGCCAGCAGCCTATCTAGCGGGGGGTCTCTCGCGCATGAGCAGTTCTTC.

This clonotype was observed at least ten times. This chain links TRBV7-9 with TRBJ1-2; D possibly corresponds to TRBD1 (5 bases). Germline V lookup: CDR1 SEHNR, CDR2 FQNEAQ (reference sequence). V gave up 3 bases and J gave up 1 base, with 15 bases separating them. This CDR3 is built from 16 residues. The CDR3 loop is CASSFTGPIYNYGYTF. The CDR3 bases are TGTGCCAGCAGCTTCACAGGTCCCATCTATAACTATGGCTACACCTTC.

The V and J genes are TRBV10-3 and TRBJ2-7; D is possibly TRBD1 (5 bases). The CDR3 consists of 14 residues. Germline V lookup: CDR1 ENHRY, CDR2 SYGVKD. Trimming cost V 5 bases and J 5 bases, with 16 bases left between them. The CDR3 nucleotides are TGTGCCATCAGTTCAGGCGGACATGGTAACGAGCAGTACTTC. This translates into CAISSGGHGNEQYF.

This clonotype was seen ten or more times. At one end the junction does not follow the germline gene, possibly because of a read error. This chain connects TRBV7-2 to TRBJ2-5, with unresolved D. The CDR3 consists of 13 residues. The germline V gene has CDR1 SGHTA and CDR2 FQGNSA. The CDR3 spells CASSLASRETQYF. As DNA, the CDR3 is TGCGCCAGCAGCTTGGCCAGTCGGGAGACCCAGTACTTC.

The rearrangement uses TRBV12-3 or TRBV12-4 and TRBJ2-7; 7 nucleotides line up with TRBD1. The CDR3 totals 15 residues. J was trimmed by 7 bases and V by 2 bases; bases with no gene match: 11. CDR3 coding DNA: TGTGCCAGCAGTTTAAGCCAGGGGGTTTCGGGAGAGCAGTACTTC. Protein sequence: CASSLSQGVSGEQYF.

This clonotype came up many times. The V call is TRBV11-2, the J call TRBJ2-3; TRBD2 is a possible D gene (7 bases). Germline CDR1 is SGHAT and CDR2 is FQNNGV. This CDR3 has 15 amino acids. V shed 0 bases and J shed 6 bases, with 13 bases lying between them. Written as DNA, the CDR3 is TGTGCCAGCAGCTTAGATCGGGGGGCTTTTGATACGCAGTATTTT. It encodes CASSLDRGAFDTQYF.